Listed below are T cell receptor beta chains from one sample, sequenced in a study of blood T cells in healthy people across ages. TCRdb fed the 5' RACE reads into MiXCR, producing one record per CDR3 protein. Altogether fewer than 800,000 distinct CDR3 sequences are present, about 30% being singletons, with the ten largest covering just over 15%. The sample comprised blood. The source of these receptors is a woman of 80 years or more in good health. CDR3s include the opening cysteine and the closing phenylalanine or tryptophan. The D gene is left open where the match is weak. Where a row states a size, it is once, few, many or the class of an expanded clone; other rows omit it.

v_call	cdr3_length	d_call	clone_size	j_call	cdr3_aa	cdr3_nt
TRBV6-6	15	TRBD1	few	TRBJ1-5	CASSYSGTGDQPQHF	TGTGCCAGCAGTTACTCCGGGACAGGAGATCAGCCCCAGCATTTT
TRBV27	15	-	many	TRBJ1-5	CASSPRRQHYQPQHF	TGTGCCAGCAGTCCTAGGCGACAGCACTATCAGCCCCAGCATTTT
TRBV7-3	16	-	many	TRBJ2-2	CASSSRGLRGPGELFF	TGTGCCAGCAGCTCGCGAGGCCTCAGGGGTCCCGGGGAGCTGTTTTTT
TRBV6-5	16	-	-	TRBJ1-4	CASSYRPLPLNEKLFF	TGTGCCAGCAGTTACCGGCCCTTACCTCTAAATGAAAAACTGTTTTTT
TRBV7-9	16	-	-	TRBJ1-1	CASSLIMGVDNTEAFF	TGTGCCAGCAGCCTAATTATGGGCGTGGATAACACTGAAGCTTTCTTT
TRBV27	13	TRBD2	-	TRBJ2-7	CASGTSGSLEQYF	TGTGCCAGTGGGACTAGCGGGAGTCTCGAGCAGTACTTC
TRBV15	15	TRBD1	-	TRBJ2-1	CATSRGQGVYNEQFF	TGTGCCACCAGCAGAGGTCAGGGGGTCTACAATGAGCAGTTCTTC
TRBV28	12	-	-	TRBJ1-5	CASRYQDQPQHF	TGTGCCAGCAGATATCAGGATCAGCCCCAGCATTTT
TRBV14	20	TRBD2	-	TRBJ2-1	CASSQGGLAGVSPSYNEQFF	TGTGCCAGCAGCCAAGGGGGACTAGCGGGAGTTTCCCCCTCCTACAATGAGCAGTTCTTC
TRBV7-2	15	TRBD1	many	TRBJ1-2	CASSSGVQGVKGYTF	TGTGCCAGCAGCTCTGGGGTACAGGGGGTGAAGGGCTACACCTTC
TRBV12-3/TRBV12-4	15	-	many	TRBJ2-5	CASSVQGQPQETQYF	TGTGCCAGCAGTGTACAAGGACAGCCCCAAGAGACCCAGTACTTC
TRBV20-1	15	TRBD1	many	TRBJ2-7	CSARQGTVVSYEQYF	TGCAGTGCTAGACAGGGGACAGTTGTTTCTTACGAGCAGTACTTC
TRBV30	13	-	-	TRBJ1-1	CASLIREPGEAFF	TGTGCCTCTTTAATCCGGGAGCCAGGTGAGGCTTTCTTT
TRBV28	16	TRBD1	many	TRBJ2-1	CASSSSGQGFSNEQFF	TGTGCCAGCAGTTCCTCGGGACAGGGATTTTCCAATGAGCAGTTCTTC
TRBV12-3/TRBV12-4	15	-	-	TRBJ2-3	CASSFWGVRADTEYF	TGTGCCAGCAGTTTTTGGGGGGTGAGAGCAGATACGGAATATTTT
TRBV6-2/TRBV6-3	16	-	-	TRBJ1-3	CASSYSDIRSGNTIYF	TGTGCCAGCAGTTACTCCGACATCCGGAGTGGAAACACCATATATTTT
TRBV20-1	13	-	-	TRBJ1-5	CSARAGAGQPQHF	TGCAGTGCTAGGGCGGGGGCGGGTCAGCCCCAGCATTTT
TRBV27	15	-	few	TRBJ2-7	CASSPRTDSSTEQYF	TGTGCCAGCAGCCCCAGGACGGACTCCTCGACCGAGCAGTACTTC
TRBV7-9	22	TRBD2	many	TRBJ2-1	CASSSQKPLAGASPFRYNEQFF	TGTGCCAGCAGCTCTCAAAAACCACTAGCGGGGGCCTCTCCGTTTCGCTACAATGAGCAGTTCTTC
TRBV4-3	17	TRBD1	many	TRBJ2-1	CASRGTGGKRKDNEQFF	TGCGCCAGCAGAGGCACAGGGGGAAAGCGGAAAGACAATGAGCAGTTCTTC
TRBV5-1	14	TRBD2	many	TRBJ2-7	CASSLAGLAYEQYF	TGTGCCAGCAGCTTAGCAGGACTAGCCTACGAGCAGTACTTC
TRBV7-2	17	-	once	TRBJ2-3	CASSLDPSGAQADTRYF	TGTGCCAGCAGCTTAGACCCCAGTGGGGCACAGGCAGATACGCGGTATTTT
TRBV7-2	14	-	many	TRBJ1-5	CASSLVPENQPQHF	TGTGCCAGCAGCTTAGTTCCTGAAAATCAGCCCCAGCATTTT
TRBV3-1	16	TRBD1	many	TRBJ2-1	CASSQAGTGVYNEQFF	TGTGCCAGCAGCCAAGCTGGGACAGGGGTTTACAATGAGCAGTTCTTC
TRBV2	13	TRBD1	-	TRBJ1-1	CASRNDRGRWAFF	TGTGCCAGCAGGAACGACAGGGGCCGCTGGGCTTTCTTT
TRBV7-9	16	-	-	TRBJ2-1	CASSLREGAGKNEQFF	TGTGCCAGCAGTTTAAGAGAGGGGGCGGGAAAAAATGAGCAGTTCTTC
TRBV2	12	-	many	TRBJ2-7	CATYGPPYEQYF	TGTGCCACCTATGGGCCTCCCTACGAGCAGTACTTC
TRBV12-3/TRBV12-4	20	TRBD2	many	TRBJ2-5	CASSLRGLAGGLLSQETQYF	TGTGCCAGCAGTTTAAGGGGACTAGCGGGGGGGCTACTAAGCCAAGAGACCCAGTACTTC
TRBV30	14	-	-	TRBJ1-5	CAWSAIGTPQPQHF	TGTGCCTGGAGTGCAATCGGGACACCCCAGCCCCAGCATTTT
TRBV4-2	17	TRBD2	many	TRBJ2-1	CASSPYKAGVSYNEQFF	TGTGCCAGCAGCCCCTACAAGGCGGGGGTATCCTACAATGAGCAGTTCTTC
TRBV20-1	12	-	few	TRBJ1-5	CSASGGNQPQHF	TGCAGTGCTAGTGGGGGGAATCAGCCCCAGCATTTT
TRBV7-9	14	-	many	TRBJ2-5	CASSLGGFEETQYF	TGTGCCAGCAGCTTAGGGGGGTTTGAGGAGACCCAGTACTTC
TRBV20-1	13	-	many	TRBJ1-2	CSAKRPSGYGYTF	TGCAGTGCTAAACGGCCCTCTGGATATGGCTACACCTTC
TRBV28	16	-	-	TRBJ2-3	CASSGDKAVAVDTQYF	TGTGCCAGCAGTGGGGACAAGGCCGTCGCAGTGGATACGCAGTATTTT
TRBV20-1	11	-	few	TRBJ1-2	CSADRGYGCTF	-
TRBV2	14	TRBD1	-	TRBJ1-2	CASSRDRGIGGYTF	TGTGCCAGCAGCCGGGACAGGGGTATCGGTGGCTACACCTTC
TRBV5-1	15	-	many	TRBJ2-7	CASSLIPLGSYEQYF	TGCGCCAGCAGCTTGATTCCTCTGGGTTCCTACGAGCAGTACTTC
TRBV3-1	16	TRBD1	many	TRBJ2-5	CASRRGQGLHQETQYF	TGTGCCAGCAGACGAGGACAGGGGCTCCACCAAGAGACCCAGTACTTC
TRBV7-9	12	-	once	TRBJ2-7	CASSNDSYEQYF	TGTGCCAGCAGCAACGACAGCTACGAGCAGTACTTC
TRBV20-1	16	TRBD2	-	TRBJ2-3	CSARRERGGLLDTQYF	TGCAGTGCTAGACGAGAGCGGGGGGGCCTTTTAGATACGCAGTATTTT
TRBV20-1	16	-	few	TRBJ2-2	CSARGGYGENTGELFF	TGCAGTGCTAGAGGTGGTTACGGGGAGAACACCGGGGAGCTGTTTTTT
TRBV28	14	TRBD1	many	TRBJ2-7	CASSLGQVAYEQYF	TGTGCCAGCAGTTTGGGACAGGTCGCCTACGAGCAGTACTTC
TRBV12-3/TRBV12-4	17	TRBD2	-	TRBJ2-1	CASSMPHRDYSYNEQFF	TGTGCCAGCAGTATGCCCCACCGGGACTACTCCTACAATGAGCAGTTCTTC
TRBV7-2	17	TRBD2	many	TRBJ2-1	CASSPSGGTSGANEQFF	TGTGCCAGCAGCCCCAGTGGGGGGACTAGCGGGGCCAATGAGCAGTTCTTC
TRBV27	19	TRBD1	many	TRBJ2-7	CASSPTSPGTGAISYEQYF	TGTGCCAGCAGTCCCACATCACCCGGGACAGGAGCAATTTCCTACGAGCAGTACTTC
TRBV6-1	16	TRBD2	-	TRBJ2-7	CASSEASGIGIYEQYF	TGTGCCAGCAGTGAGGCTAGCGGGATAGGGATCTACGAGCAGTACTTC
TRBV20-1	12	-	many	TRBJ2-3	CSARDLTDTQYF	TGCAGTGCTAGAGATCTAACAGATACGCAGTATTTT
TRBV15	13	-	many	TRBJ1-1	CATSRAGDTEAFF	TGTGCCACCAGCAGAGCCGGGGACACTGAAGCTTTCTTT
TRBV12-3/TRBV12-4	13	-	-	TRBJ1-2	CASSSPSNYGCTF	TGTGCCAGCAGTTCACCGTCTAACTATGGCTGCACCTTC
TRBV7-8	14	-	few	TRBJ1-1	CASSFPGRNTEAFF	TGTGCCAGCAGCTTTCCAGGGAGGAACACTGAAGCTTTCTTT
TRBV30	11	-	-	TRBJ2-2	CAWSVGGQLFF	TGTGCCTGGAGTGTAGGGGGGCAACTGTTTTTT
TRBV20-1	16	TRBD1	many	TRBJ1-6	CSAHSTDRGQNSPLHF	TGCAGTGCCCACTCCACGGACAGGGGCCAAAATTCACCCCTCCACTTT
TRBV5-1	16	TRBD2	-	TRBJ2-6	CASSGGDVSGANVLTF	TGCGCCAGCAGCGGGGGGGACGTCTCTGGGGCCAACGTCCTGACTTTC
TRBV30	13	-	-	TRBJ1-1	CAWSKGLGTEAFF	TGTGCCTGGAGTAAGGGATTGGGCACTGAAGCTTTCTTT